The sequence of this TCR beta chain was determined in a study of Ad26.COV2.S vaccination and SARS-CoV-2 variants. Method: immunoSEQ multiplex PCR; TCRdb's copy keeps in-frame clones and lacks some. In the table there are 180,000 or so clones, around 88% of which are singletons. This clone was seen a handful of times. The CDR3 contains 15 residues. CDR1 is KGHSH and CDR2 is LQKENI in the germline V gene. V shed 3 bases and J 7 bases; nucleotides not matched to a gene: 7. The material was peripheral blood, obtained after recovery from COVID-19. J is TRBJ1-3 and V is TRBV18; TRBD1 matches at 9 bases. The clonotype was recovered from a human donor who had recovered from COVID-19. The DNA of the CDR3 is TGTGCCAGCTCACCCGGACAGGGGCAGGGGAACACCATATATTTT. Protein product: CASSPGQGQGNTIYF.